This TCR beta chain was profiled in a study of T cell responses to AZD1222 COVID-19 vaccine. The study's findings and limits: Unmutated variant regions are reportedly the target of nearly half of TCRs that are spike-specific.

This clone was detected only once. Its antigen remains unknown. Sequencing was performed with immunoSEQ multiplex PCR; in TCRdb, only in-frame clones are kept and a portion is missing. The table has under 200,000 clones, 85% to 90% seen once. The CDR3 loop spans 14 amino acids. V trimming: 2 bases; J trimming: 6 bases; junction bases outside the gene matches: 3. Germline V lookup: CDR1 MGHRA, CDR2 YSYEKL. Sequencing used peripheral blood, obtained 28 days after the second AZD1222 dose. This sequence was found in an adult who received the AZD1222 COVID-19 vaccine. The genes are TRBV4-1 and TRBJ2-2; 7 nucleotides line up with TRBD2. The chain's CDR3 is CASSQPGRAGELFF. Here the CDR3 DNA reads TGCGCCAGCAGCCAACCAGGGAGGGCCGGGGAGCTGTTTTTT.